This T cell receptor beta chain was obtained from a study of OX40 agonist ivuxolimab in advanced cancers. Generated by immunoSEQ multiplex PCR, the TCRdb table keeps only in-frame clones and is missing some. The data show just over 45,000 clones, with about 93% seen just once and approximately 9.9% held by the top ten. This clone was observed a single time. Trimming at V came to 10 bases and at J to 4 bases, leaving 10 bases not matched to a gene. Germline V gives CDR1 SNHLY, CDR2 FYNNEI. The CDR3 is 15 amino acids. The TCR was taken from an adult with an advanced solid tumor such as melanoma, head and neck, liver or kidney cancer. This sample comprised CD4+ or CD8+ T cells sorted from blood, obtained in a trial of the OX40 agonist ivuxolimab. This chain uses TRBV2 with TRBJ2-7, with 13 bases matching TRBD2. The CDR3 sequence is CAKLTGTSGTYEQYF. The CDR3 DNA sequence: TGTGCCAAGCTAACTGGGACTAGCGGGACGTACGAGCAGTACTTC.